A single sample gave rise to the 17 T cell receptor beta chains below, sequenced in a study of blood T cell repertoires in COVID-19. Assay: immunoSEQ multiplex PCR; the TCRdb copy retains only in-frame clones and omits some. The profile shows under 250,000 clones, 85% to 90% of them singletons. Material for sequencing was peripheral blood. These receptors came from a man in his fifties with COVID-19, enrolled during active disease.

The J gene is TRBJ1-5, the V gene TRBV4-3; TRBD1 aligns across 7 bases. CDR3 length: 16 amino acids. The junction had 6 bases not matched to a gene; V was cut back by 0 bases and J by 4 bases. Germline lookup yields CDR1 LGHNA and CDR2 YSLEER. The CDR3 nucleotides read TGCGCCAGCAGCCAAGAAGTGGACAGGTATAATCAGCCCCAGCATTTT. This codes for CASSQEVDRYNQPQHF.

The CDR3 reads CASSLSVLQGEQYF. CDR3 DNA sequence: TGCGCCAGCAGCTTGTCTGTGTTGCAGGGGGAGCAGTACTTC. The V and J genes are TRBV5-1 and TRBJ2-7; D might be TRBD1 (6 bases). CDR3 size: 14 residues. V was pared by 1 base and J by 7 bases, with 15 bases between. Germline CDR1 and CDR2: SGHRS and YFSETQ. Full variable domain (outside the CDR3, taken from reference TRBV5-1 and TRBJ2-7): KAGVTQTPRYLIKTRGQQVTLSCSPISGHRSVSWYQQTPGQGLQFLFEYFSETQRNKGNFPGRFSGRQFSNSRSEMNVSTLELGDSALYLCASSLSVLQGEQYFGPGTRLTVT.

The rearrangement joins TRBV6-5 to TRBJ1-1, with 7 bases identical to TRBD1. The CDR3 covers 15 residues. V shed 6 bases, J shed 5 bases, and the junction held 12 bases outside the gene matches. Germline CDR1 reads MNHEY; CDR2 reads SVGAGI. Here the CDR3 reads CASRAWSGQETEAFF. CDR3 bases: TGTGCCAGCAGGGCTTGGTCAGGACAGGAAACTGAAGCTTTCTTT.

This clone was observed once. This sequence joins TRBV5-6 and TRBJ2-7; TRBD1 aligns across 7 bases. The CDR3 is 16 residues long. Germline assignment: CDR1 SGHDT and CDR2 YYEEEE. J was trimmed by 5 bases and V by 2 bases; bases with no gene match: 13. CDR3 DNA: TGTGCCAGCAGCTTTCCCCCGGGACAGACAGTGGACGAGCAGTACTTC. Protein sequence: CASSFPPGQTVDEQYF. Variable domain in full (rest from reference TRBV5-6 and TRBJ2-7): DAGVTQSPTHLIKTRGQQVTLRCSPKSGHDTVSWYQQALGQGPQFIFQYYEEEERQRGNFPDRFSGHQFPNYSSELNVNALLLGDSALYLCASSFPPGQTVDEQYFGPGTRLTVT.

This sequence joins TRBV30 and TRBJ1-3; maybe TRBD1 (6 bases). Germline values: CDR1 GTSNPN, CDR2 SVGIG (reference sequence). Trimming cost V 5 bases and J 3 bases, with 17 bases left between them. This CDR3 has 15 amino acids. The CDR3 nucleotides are TGTGCCTGGCGCCTAAGGGGGGGGAATGGAAACACCATATATTTT. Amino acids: CAWRLRGGNGNTIYF.

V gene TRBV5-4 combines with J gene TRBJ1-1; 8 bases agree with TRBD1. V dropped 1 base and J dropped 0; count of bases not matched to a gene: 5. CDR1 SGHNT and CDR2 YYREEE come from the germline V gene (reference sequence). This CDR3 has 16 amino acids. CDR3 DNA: TGTGCCAGCAGCTTGCCAGGACAGGGCATGAACACTGAAGCTTTCTTT. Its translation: CASSLPGQGMNTEAFF.

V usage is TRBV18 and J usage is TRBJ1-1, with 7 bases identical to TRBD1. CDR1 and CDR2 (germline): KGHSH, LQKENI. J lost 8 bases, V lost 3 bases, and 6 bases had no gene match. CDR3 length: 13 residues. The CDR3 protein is CASSPPSGQEAFF. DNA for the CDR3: TGTGCCAGCTCACCCCCCTCGGGACAGGAAGCTTTCTTT. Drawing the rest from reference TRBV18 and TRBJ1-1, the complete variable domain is NAGVMQNPRHLVRRRGQEARLRCSPMKGHSHVYWYRQLPEEGLKFMVYLQKENIIDESGMPKERFSAEFPKEGPSILRIQQVVRGDSAAYFCASSPPSGQEAFFGQGTRLTVV.

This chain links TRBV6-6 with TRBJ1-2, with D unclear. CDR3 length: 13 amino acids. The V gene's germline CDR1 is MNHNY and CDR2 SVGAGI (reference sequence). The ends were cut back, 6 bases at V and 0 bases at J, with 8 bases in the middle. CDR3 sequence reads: CASRQSPNYGYTF. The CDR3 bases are TGTGCCAGCAGACAGTCCCCTAACTATGGCTACACCTTC.

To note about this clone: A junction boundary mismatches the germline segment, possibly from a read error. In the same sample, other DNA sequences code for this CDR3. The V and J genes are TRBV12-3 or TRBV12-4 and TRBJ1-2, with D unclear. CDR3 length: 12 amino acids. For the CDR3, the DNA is TGTGCCAGCAGTCAATCTAATTATGGCTACACCTTC. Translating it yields CASSQSNYGYTF.

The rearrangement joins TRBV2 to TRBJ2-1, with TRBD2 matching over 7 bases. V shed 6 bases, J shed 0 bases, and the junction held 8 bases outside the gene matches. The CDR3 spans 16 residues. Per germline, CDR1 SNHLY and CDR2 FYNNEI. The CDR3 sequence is CASRGLVRSSYNEQFF. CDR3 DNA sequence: TGTGCCAGCAGAGGACTAGTCCGGAGCTCCTACAATGAGCAGTTCTTC.

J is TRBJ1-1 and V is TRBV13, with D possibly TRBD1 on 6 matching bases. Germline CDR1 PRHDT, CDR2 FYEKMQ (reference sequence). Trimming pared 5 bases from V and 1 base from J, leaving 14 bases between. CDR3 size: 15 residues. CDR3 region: CASSVRQVGNTEAFF. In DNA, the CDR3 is TGTGCCAGCAGCGTAAGACAGGTTGGGAACACTGAAGCTTTCTTT.

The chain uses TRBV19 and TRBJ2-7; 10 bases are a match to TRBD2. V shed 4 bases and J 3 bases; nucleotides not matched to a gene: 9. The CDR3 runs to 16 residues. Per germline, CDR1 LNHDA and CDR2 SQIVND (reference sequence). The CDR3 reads CASSRLAGAGVYEQYF. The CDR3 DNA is TGTGCCAGTAGTAGGCTAGCGGGAGCCGGGGTCTACGAGCAGTACTTC.

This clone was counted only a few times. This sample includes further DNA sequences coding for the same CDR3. CDR3 coding DNA: TGCGCCAGCAGCTTACAGGGGGCTTGGGAGACCCAGTACTTC. Translating gives CASSLQGAWETQYF. V and J are TRBV5-1 and TRBJ2-5; TRBD1 aligns across 9 bases. This CDR3 contains 14 residues. V dropped 2 bases and J dropped 5; count of bases not matched to a gene: 4. The germline CDR1 and CDR2 sequences are SGHRS and YFSETQ.

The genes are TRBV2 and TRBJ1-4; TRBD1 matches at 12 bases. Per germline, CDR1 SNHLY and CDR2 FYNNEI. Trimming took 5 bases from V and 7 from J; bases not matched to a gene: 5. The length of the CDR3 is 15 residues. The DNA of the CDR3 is TGTGCCAGCAGTATGGGACAGGGGGCTTTTGAAAAACTGTTTTTT. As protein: CASSMGQGAFEKLFF.

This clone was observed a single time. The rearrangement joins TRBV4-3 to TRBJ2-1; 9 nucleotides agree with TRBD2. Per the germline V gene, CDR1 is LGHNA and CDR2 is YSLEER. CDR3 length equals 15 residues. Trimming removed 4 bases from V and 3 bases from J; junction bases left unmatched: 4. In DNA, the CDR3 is TGCGCCAGCAGCCCTCGAGCGGGGGGCTACAATGAGCAGTTCTTC. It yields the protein CASSPRAGGYNEQFF.

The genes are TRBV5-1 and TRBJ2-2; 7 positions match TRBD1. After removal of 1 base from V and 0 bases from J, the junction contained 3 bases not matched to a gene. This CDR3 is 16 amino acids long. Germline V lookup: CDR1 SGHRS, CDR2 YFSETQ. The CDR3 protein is CASSLTGTANTGELFF. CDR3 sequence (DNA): TGCGCCAGCAGCTTGACCGGGACAGCGAACACCGGGGAGCTGTTTTTT.

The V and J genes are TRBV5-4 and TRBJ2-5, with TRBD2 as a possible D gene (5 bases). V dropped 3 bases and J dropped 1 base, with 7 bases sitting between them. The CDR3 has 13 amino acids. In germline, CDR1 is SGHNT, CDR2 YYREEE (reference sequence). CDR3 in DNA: TGTGCCAGCAGCTCGGGAACCCAAGAGACCCAGTACTTC. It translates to CASSSGTQETQYF. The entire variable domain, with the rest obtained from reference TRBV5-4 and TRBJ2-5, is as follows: ETGVTQSPTHLIKTRGQQVTLRCSSQSGHNTVSWYQQALGQGPQFIFQYYREEENGRGNFPPRFSGLQFPNYSSELNVNALELDDSALYLCASSSGTQETQYFGPGTRLLVL.